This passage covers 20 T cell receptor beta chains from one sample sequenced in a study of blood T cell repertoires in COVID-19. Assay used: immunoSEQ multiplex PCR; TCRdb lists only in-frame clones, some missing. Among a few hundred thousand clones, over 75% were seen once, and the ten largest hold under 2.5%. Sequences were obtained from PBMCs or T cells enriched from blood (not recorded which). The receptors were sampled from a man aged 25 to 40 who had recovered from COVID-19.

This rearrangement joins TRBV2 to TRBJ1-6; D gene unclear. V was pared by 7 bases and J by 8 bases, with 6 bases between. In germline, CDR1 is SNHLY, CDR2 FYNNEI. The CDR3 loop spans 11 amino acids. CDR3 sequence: CASIRDSPLHF. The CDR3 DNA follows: TGTGCCAGCATTAGAGATTCACCCCTCCACTTT.

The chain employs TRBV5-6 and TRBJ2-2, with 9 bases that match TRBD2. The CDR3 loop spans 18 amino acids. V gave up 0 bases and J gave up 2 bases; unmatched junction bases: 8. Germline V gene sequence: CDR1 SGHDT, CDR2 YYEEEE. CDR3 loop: CASSLAALAGLNTGELFF. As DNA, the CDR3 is TGTGCCAGCAGCTTGGCGGCTCTAGCGGGGTTAAACACCGGGGAGCTGTTTTTT.

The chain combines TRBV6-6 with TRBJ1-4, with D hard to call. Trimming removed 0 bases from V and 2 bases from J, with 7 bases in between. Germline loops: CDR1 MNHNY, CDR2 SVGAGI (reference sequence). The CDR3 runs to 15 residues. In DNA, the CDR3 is TGTGCCAGCAGTTACTCGCCAGGCACTAATGAAAAACTGTTTTTT. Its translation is CASSYSPGTNEKLFF.

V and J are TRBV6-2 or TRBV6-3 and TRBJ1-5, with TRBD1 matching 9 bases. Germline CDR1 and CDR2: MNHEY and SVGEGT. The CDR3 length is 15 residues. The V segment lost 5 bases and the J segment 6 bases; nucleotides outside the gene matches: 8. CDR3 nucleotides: TGTGCCAGCAGTAAAACCGGGACAGGGAGTCAGCCCCAGCATTTT. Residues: CASSKTGTGSQPQHF.

Here the CDR3 reads CASSHSSGVGDTQYF. The CDR3 nucleotides read TGCGCCAGCAGCCACTCTAGCGGGGTCGGAGATACGCAGTATTTT. This chain uses TRBV4-1 with TRBJ2-3; 9 nucleotides agree with TRBD2. With 3 bases clipped from V and 5 bases from J, the junction kept 6 bases outside the gene matches. CDR1 is MGHRA, CDR2 YSYEKL, per germline. The CDR3 extends over 15 amino acids.

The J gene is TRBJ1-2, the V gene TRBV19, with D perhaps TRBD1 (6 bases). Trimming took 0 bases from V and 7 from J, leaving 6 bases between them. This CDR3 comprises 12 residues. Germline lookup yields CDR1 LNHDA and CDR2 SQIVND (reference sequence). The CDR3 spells CASSIETGGYTF. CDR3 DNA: TGTGCCAGTAGTATAGAGACAGGTGGCTACACCTTC.

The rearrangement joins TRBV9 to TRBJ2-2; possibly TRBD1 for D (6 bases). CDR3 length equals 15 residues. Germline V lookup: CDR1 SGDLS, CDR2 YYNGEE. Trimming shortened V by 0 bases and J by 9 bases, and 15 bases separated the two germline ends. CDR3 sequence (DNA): TGTGCCAGCAGCGTAGACCCACAGGGTGGCCGGGAGCTGTTTTTT. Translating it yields CASSVDPQGGRELFF.

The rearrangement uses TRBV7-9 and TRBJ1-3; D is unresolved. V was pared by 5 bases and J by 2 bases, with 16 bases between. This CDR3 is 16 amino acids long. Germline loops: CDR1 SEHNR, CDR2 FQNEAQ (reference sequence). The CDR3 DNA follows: TGTGCCAGCAGCCTACTGAGTATGTCAACTGGAAACACCATATATTTT. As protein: CASSLLSMSTGNTIYF.

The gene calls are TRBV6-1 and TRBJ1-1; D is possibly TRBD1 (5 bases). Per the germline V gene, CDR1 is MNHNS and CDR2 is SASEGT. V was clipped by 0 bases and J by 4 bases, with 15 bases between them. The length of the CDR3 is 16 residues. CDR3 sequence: CASSEALGQGATEAFF. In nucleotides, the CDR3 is TGTGCCAGCAGTGAAGCGCTTGGGCAGGGTGCCACTGAAGCTTTCTTT.

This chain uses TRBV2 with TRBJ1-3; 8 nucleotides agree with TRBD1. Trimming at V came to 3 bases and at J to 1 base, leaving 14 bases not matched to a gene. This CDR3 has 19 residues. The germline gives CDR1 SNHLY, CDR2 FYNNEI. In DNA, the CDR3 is TGTGCCAGCAGTGAGTCAGGGGGCGAAGTTAGTAGGTCTGGAAACACCATATATTTT. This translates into CASSESGGEVSRSGNTIYF.

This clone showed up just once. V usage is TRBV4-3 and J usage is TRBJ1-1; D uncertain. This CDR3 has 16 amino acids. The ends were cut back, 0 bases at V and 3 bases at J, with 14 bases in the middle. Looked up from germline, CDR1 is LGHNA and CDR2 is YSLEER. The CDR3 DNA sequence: TGCGCCAGCAGCCAAGACTGGTCTCAACTTGACACTGAAGCTTTCTTT. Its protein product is CASSQDWSQLDTEAFF.

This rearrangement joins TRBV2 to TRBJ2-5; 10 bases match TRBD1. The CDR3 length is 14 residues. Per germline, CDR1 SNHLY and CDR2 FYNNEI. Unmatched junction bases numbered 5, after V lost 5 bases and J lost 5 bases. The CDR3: CASSSGTGEETQYF. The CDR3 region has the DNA TGTGCCAGCAGTTCCGGGACAGGGGAGGAGACCCAGTACTTC.

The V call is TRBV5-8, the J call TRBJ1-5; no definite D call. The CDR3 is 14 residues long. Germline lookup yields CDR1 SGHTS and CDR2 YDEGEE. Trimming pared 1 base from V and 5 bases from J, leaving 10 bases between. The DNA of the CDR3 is TGTGCCAGCAGCTTGTACGGGAGGGATCAGCCCCAGCATTTT. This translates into CASSLYGRDQPQHF.

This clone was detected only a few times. The CDR3 is CASSLESRGSLGEQYF. In DNA form, the CDR3 reads TGTGCCAGCAGCTTAGAGTCCAGGGGTAGCCTTGGCGAGCAGTACTTC. The V call is TRBV7-6, the J call TRBJ2-7; D may be TRBD1 (6 bases). Trimming removed 1 base from V and 6 bases from J, with 19 bases in between. The CDR3 loop spans 16 amino acids. Germline values: CDR1 SGHVS, CDR2 FNYEAQ.

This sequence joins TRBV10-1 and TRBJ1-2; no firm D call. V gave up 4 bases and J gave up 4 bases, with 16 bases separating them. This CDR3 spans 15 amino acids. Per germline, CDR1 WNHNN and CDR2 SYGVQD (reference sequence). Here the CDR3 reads CASSGASREPYGYTF. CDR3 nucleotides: TGCGCCAGCAGTGGGGCAAGCCGGGAACCCTATGGCTACACCTTC.

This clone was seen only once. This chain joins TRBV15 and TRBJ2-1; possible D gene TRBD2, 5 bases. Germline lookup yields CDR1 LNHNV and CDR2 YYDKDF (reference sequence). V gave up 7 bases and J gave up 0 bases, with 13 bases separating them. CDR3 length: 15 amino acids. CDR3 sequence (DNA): TGTGCCACCACCGAGACGGGGAGCTCCTACAATGAGCAGTTCTTC. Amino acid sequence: CATTETGSSYNEQFF.

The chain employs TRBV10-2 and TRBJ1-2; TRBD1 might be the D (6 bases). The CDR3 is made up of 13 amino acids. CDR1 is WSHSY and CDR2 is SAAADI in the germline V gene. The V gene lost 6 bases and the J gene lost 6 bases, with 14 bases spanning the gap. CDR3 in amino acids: CASSKTGDDGYTF. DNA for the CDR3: TGCGCCAGCAGCAAGACAGGAGACGATGGCTACACCTTC.

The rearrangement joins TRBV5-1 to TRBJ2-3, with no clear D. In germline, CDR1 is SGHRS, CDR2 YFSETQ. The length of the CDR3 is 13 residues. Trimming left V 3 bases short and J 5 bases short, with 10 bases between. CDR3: CASSSPPGDTQYF. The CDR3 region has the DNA TGCGCCAGCAGCTCCCCTCCGGGAGATACGCAGTATTTT.

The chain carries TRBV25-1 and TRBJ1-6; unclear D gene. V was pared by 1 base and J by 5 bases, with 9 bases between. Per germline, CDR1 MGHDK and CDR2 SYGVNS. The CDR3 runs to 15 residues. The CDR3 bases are TGTGCCAGCAGTGAATCTGGTCCTAATAATTCACCCCTCCACTTT. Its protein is CASSESGPNNSPLHF.

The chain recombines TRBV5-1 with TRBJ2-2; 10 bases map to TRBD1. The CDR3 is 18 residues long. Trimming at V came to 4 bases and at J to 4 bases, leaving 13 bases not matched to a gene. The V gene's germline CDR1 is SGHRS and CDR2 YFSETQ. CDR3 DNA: TGCGCCAGCAGCACCGATTACAGACAGGGGGCGCTCACCGGGGAGCTGTTTTTT. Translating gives CASSTDYRQGALTGELFF.